This T cell receptor (beta chain) was documented in a study of T cells in lung cancer brain metastases. Study at large: About 85% of the 20 patients had smoked, with a median of around 40 pack-years.

To note about this clone: The antigen is unknown.

Overall study findings and caveats: Most clones were lesion-specific, with limited overlap between paired lesions (Morisita 0.23).

Using immunoSEQ multiplex PCR, the repertoire was profiled, and TCRdb retains in-frame clones only, with some absent. The sample has about 6,000 clones, roughly 80% seen once; the top ten hold more than 5.5%. Sequencing used tumor tissue from a brain metastasis. The clonotype comes from a man aged 50-59 years with non-small cell lung cancer that had spread to the brain.

CDR3 sequence reads: CASSVGGLAGTGELFF. The CDR3 DNA is TGTGCCAGCAGCGTAGGCGGTCTAGCGGGGACCGGGGAGCTGTTTTTT. The rearrangement links TRBV9 to TRBJ2-2; 9 bases are a match to TRBD2. V was clipped by 0 bases and J by 5 bases; unmatched bases: 5. Germline CDR1 is SGDLS and CDR2 is YYNGEE. The CDR3 sequence is 16 residues long.